A selection of T cell receptor beta chains follows, all from one sample in a study of blood T cell repertoires in COVID-19. TCRdb's table, derived via immunoSEQ multiplex PCR, lists solely in-frame clones and lacks some. The sample has roughly 330,000 clones; about 84% are singletons. The sequenced sample was peripheral blood. The receptor source for this set is a woman aged 45 to 65 with acute or convalescent COVID-19. The CDR3 runs from the conserved cysteine through the conserved F or W. D genes are given only for firm matches. Size values are once, few and many counts, or a class for expanded clones, and some rows have none.

clone size	J gene	D gene	V gene	CDR3 DNA	CDR3 protein
.	TRBJ2-7	TRBD1	TRBV2	TGTGCCAGCACCTGGGACAGCACCTACGAGCAGTACTTC	CASTWDSTYEQYF
.	TRBJ1-1	TRBD1	TRBV5-1	TGCGCCAGCAGCGAGGACAGGGGTATGAACACTGAAGCTTTCTTT	CASSEDRGMNTEAFF
.	TRBJ1-2	TRBD1	TRBV5-4	TGTGCCAGCAGCTTGGACGGGACAGGTGGCTCATTTGGAGGCTACACCTTC	CASSLDGTGGSFGGYTF
.	TRBJ1-2	.	TRBV9	TGTGCCAGCAGCTTAGTGGGGGGAGGAGGCTACACCTTC	CASSLVGGGGYTF
.	TRBJ2-1	TRBD2	TRBV24-1	TGTGCCACCAGTGATCGGACTAGCTCGTTCTTC	CATSDRTSSFF
.	TRBJ2-7	.	TRBV5-1	TGCGCCAGCAGCCTCGTTGGGGGGATCTACGAGCAGTACTTC	CASSLVGGIYEQYF
few	TRBJ2-1	TRBD1	TRBV5-1	TGCGCCAGCAGCTTGTGGGGGGACAGGGGCTACAATGAGCAGTTCTTC	CASSLWGDRGYNEQFF
.	TRBJ1-3	.	TRBV15	TGTGCCACCAGTGTCAGGGGCAGCGGAAACACCATATATTTT	CATSVRGSGNTIYF
.	TRBJ2-1	TRBD1	TRBV6-2/TRBV6-3	TGTGCCAGCAGTTCACAGGGGGCAGTAGCCGAGCAGTTCTTC	CASSSQGAVAEQFF
.	TRBJ2-1	TRBD2	TRBV9	TGTGCCAGCACCCTGGCGGGGGGAGTCTACAATGAGCAGTTCTTC	CASTLAGGVYNEQFF
.	TRBJ1-1	TRBD1	TRBV7-2	TGTGCCAGCAGCTTTGAGGGACAGGGGGTCACTGAAGCTTTCTTT	CASSFEGQGVTEAFF
.	TRBJ2-1	TRBD2	TRBV28	TGTGCCAGCAGTTTACCGGGACTAGCGGGAGGAAATGAGCAGTTCTTC	CASSLPGLAGGNEQFF
.	TRBJ2-1	TRBD2	TRBV27	TGTGCCAGCAGTCAGCTTGGGACTAGCGGGATAGTCAATGAGCAGTTCTTC	CASSQLGTSGIVNEQFF
once	TRBJ1-1	.	TRBV5-1	TGCGCCAGCAGCTTGGATACCGGGACACACACTGAAGCTTTCTTT	CASSLDTGTHTEAFF
.	TRBJ2-1	.	TRBV7-3	TGTGCCAGCAGCTTCGGACCAGCGGAGTATGAGCAGTTCTTC	CASSFGPAEYEQFF
.	TRBJ1-2	TRBD1	TRBV27	TGTGCCAGCAGTTTTCGGGACAGGGGGCTTTATGGCTACACCTTC	CASSFRDRGLYGYTF
.	TRBJ2-1	.	TRBV5-8	TGTGCCAGCAGTCCCCTCACATCGGGCAATGAGCAGTTCTTC	CASSPLTSGNEQFF
once	TRBJ2-7	TRBD2	TRBV28	TGTGCCAGCAGTCCCCTCCGCGGGAGGGAAGCCTACGAGCAGTACTTC	CASSPLRGREAYEQYF
.	TRBJ1-1	.	TRBV9	TGTGCCAGCAGCGTAGACAGTCCCACTGAAGCTTTCTTT	CASSVDSPTEAFF
.	TRBJ2-7	TRBD1	TRBV6-2/TRBV6-3	TGTGCCAGCAGTTCTCATGACGTGGGGACAGGGCGGGACGAGCAGTACTTC	CASSSHDVGTGRDEQYF
.	TRBJ2-7	TRBD2	TRBV5-6	TGTGCCAGCAGACGACTAGCCGATGGGGTCGCCTACGAGCAGTACTTC	CASRRLADGVAYEQYF
once	TRBJ2-7	.	TRBV5-1	TGCGCCAGCAGCTTCAGGGATCTAACCTACGAGCAGTACTTC	CASSFRDLTYEQYF
.	TRBJ2-3	TRBD2	TRBV5-1	TGCGCCAGCAGCTTGGCCGTTAGCGGGTCACCCGATACGCAGTATTTT	CASSLAVSGSPDTQYF
.	TRBJ2-3	.	TRBV6-2/TRBV6-3	TGTGCCAGCAGTCTCAGGGCGCAGTCGCAGTATTTT	CASSLRAQSQYF
.	TRBJ2-7	TRBD1	TRBV25-1	TGTGCCAGCAGTGAATGGGACAGCTCCTACGAGCAGTACTTC	CASSEWDSSYEQYF
few	TRBJ1-1	TRBD1	TRBV4-3	TGCGCCAGCAGCCACGACAGGGACACTGAAGCTTTCTTT	CASSHDRDTEAFF
.	TRBJ1-1	TRBD1	TRBV30	TGTGCCTGGAGTGACTCCGGACAGGGGAACACTGAAGCTTTCTTT	CAWSDSGQGNTEAFF
.	TRBJ1-5	.	TRBV2	TGTGCCAGCAGTGTGGGGGGACGGAATCAGCCCCAGCATTTT	CASSVGGRNQPQHF
.	TRBJ2-7	TRBD2	TRBV28	TGTGCCAGCACCTTGGGACTAGCGGGCACCTACGAGCAGTACTTC	CASTLGLAGTYEQYF
.	TRBJ2-3	.	TRBV24-1	TGTGCCACCAGTGATTTGGTCCTCGGGGGAACAGATACGCAGTATTTT	CATSDLVLGGTDTQYF
.	TRBJ2-1	TRBD1	TRBV6-5	TGTGCCAGCAGAGACAGGGGAAATGAGCAGTTCTTC	CASRDRGNEQFF
.	TRBJ2-7	.	TRBV11-2	TGTGCCAGCAGCTTAGAGGGCGACGAAACCTACGAGCAGTACTTC	CASSLEGDETYEQYF
.	TRBJ2-7	.	TRBV24-1	TGTGCCACCAGTGATTTTAGACAGCGCGAGCAGTACTTC	CATSDFRQREQYF
.	TRBJ2-6	TRBD2	TRBV6-7	TGTGCCAGCAGTTACCCATTACTAGCGGGAGGGCCTGATGGGGCCAACGTCCTGACTTTC	CASSYPLLAGGPDGANVLTF
.	TRBJ2-1	TRBD2	TRBV19	TGTGCCAGTAGCCCATTACCGACTAGCGTTCTCAATGAGCAGTTCTTC	CASSPLPTSVLNEQFF
.	TRBJ1-2	.	TRBV3-1/TRBV3-2	TGTGCCAGCAGCCCTCCTGGGGGGTGGTATGGCTACACCTTC	CASSPPGGWYGYTF
.	TRBJ2-2	.	TRBV6-5	TGTGCCAGCACCCAGACCGGGGAGCTGTTTTTT	CASTQTGELFF
.	TRBJ2-1	TRBD2	TRBV7-9	TGTGCCAGCAGCATAGCGGGAGGATTCTACAATGAGCAGTTCTTC	CASSIAGGFYNEQFF
.	TRBJ2-5	.	TRBV7-3	TGTGCCAGCAGCTTAGCCCTGGGGCCCCAAGAGACCCAGTACTTC	CASSLALGPQETQYF
.	TRBJ1-2	TRBD1	TRBV6-6	TGTGCCAGCAGTAACGGACAGGTCCACTATGGCTACACCTTC	CASSNGQVHYGYTF
few	TRBJ2-7	.	TRBV5-1	TGCGCCAGCCGCCTCAGTGCAGCGAGCTCCTACGAGCAGTACTTC	CASRLSAASSYEQYF
.	TRBJ1-4	.	TRBV9	TGTGCCAGCAGCGTACAGGGCACTAATGAAAAACTGTTTTTT	CASSVQGTNEKLFF
.	TRBJ2-3	TRBD2	TRBV6-1	TGTGCCAGCAGAGAACGACTAGCGGGAGTATCTATAAGCACAGATACGCAGTATTTT	CASRERLAGVSISTDTQYF